This TCR beta chain was found in a study of blood T cell repertoires in COVID-19. This CDR3 is 15 amino acids long. The germline CDR1 and CDR2 sequences are MNHEY and SVGAGI. The V gene lost 0 bases and the J gene lost 2 bases, with 10 bases spanning the gap. Sequencing was performed with immunoSEQ multiplex PCR; in TCRdb, only in-frame clones are kept and a portion is missing. The data hold around 200,000 clones, with about 81% observed a single time. About this clone itself: The same CDR3 arises from other DNA sequences in this sample as well.

The source is a woman younger than 45 who had recovered from COVID-19. Source material: PBMCs or T cells enriched from blood (not recorded which). V and J are TRBV6-5 and TRBJ1-2; D perhaps matches TRBD1 (5 bases). CDR3 region: CASSYSGQGNYGYTF. CDR3 DNA: TGTGCCAGCAGTTACTCGGGGCAGGGCAACTATGGCTACACCTTC.